This T cell receptor (beta chain) came from a study of T cell responses to AZD1222 COVID-19 vaccine. Comments on this clone: Antigen specificity is unknown.

Generated by immunoSEQ multiplex PCR, the TCRdb table keeps only in-frame clones and is missing some. The table shows approximately 150,000 clones, with about nine tenths occurring only once. Study-level results: The study found vaccine-associated CD4 TCRs spanning spike, dominant at 160-218 and 743-854. Donors skewed white British and female; clonal diversity was possibly underestimated. Within unmutated variant regions lay the reported targets of nearly half of spike-specific TCRs.

Germline V CDR1 and CDR2: MDHEN, SYDVKM. The CDR3 is 20 amino acids. The V gene lost 5 bases and the J gene lost 1 base, with 28 bases spanning the gap. The sequence was obtained from an adult in good health. Sequencing was performed on peripheral blood, taken on day 0 of AZD1222 vaccination. The genes are TRBV28 and TRBJ2-3; tentatively, D is TRBD2 (6 bases). This chain's CDR3 is CASSTLTLLRDVTGTDTQYF. The DNA of the CDR3 is TGTGCCAGCAGTACCCTCACACTGTTGCGGGATGTGACTGGCACAGATACGCAGTATTTT.